Below are 17 T cell receptor beta chains sequenced from a single sample in a study of T cells after yellow fever vaccination. TCRdb re-derived calls from the 5' RACE reads in MiXCR, one entry per CDR3 protein. The sample holds 500,000 to 650,000 distinct CDR3 sequences, about 15% seen once. The sample was PBMCs, taken 5 to 6 days after the first yellow fever vaccination. These receptors all come from a man aged 18 to 35 who received the YFV17D yellow fever vaccine.

The chain joins TRBV10-3 to TRBJ2-5; perhaps TRBD2 as D (7 bases). This CDR3 has 13 amino acids. Trimming left V 9 bases short and J 4 bases short, with 15 bases between. Germline assignment: CDR1 ENHRY and CDR2 SYGVKD. The CDR3 is CAMGRGVGETQYF. The DNA for the CDR3 is TGTGCCATGGGGAGGGGGGTCGGAGAGACCCAGTACTTC.

A remark on this clonotype: A junction end diverges from the germline sequence, so it may reflect a read error. The rearrangement joins TRBV12-3 or TRBV12-4 to TRBJ2-7; 8 nucleotides align to TRBD1. The CDR3 runs to 14 residues. The CDR3 region is CGSSLRQGTYEQYF. The CDR3 DNA sequence: TGTGGCAGCTCCCTCCGACAGGGGACCTACGAGCAGTACTTC.

Here the CDR3 DNA reads TGTGCTAGTGGCTACGGGACAGTCTACGAGCAGTACTTC. Translating it yields CASGYGTVYEQYF. The chain recombines TRBV12-5 with TRBJ2-7, with TRBD1 matching over 7 bases. Germline CDR1 and CDR2: LGHNT and FRNRAP. The CDR3 extends over 13 amino acids. Trimming took 6 bases from V and 3 from J; bases not matched to a gene: 5. The variable domain in full, completed from reference TRBV12-5 and TRBJ2-7, reads DARVTQTPRHKVTEMGQEVTMRCQPILGHNTVFWYRQTMMQGLELLAYFRNRAPLDDSGMPKDRFSAEMPDATLATLKIQPSEPRDSAVYFCASGYGTVYEQYFGPGTRLTVT.

This clonotype has just a few counts. The V and J genes are TRBV6-5 and TRBJ2-5, with no clear D. This CDR3 spans 13 amino acids. Germline V gene sequence: CDR1 MNHEY, CDR2 SVGAGI. Trimming removed 2 bases from V and 6 bases from J, with 10 bases in between. The CDR3 region has the DNA TGTGCCAGCAGTTACGTTCCTCGGCAGACCCAGTACTTC. Translating it yields CASSYVPRQTQYF.

This clonotype was picked up a small number of times. This chain connects TRBV12-3 or TRBV12-4 to TRBJ2-1, with a tentative D call TRBD2 (6 bases). Trimming took 4 bases from V and 0 from J, leaving 13 bases between them. CDR3 size: 16 residues. In nucleotides, the CDR3 is TGTGCCAGCAGTTCCGGAGGCGGGGCCTCCTACAATGAGCAGTTCTTC. It is translated as CASSSGGGASYNEQFF.

The V and J genes are TRBV6-1 and TRBJ2-3; D gene unclear. Trimming removed 2 bases from V and 6 bases from J, with 18 bases in between. The CDR3 sequence is 16 residues long. From germline, CDR1 is MNHNS and CDR2 SASEGT. CDR3 nucleotide sequence: TGTGCCAGCAGTGAAATTGTTGGGCCCAGGACGGATACGCAGTATTTT. Encoded protein: CASSEIVGPRTDTQYF.

A few counts support this clonotype. The rearrangement links TRBV9 to TRBJ2-3, with TRBD2 matching over 10 bases. With 0 bases clipped from V and 6 bases from J, the junction kept 10 bases outside the gene matches. CDR1 and CDR2 from the germline V gene are SGDLS and YYNGEE. This CDR3 spans 17 amino acids. DNA for the CDR3: TGTGCCAGCAGCGTAGGGACTAGCGGCGTATTCGGTGATACGCAGTATTTT. Its protein is CASSVGTSGVFGDTQYF.

The chain combines TRBV27 with TRBJ2-2; D may be TRBD2 (5 bases). The CDR3 length is 12 residues. Germline-derived CDR1 and CDR2 are MNHEY and SMNVEV (reference sequence). V was cut by 6 bases and J by 7 bases, with 9 bases left in between. The CDR3 loop reads CASREDLGELFF. The DNA for the CDR3 is TGTGCCAGCAGGGAGGACCTCGGGGAGCTGTTTTTT.

This clonotype was observed a handful of times. This chain uses TRBV20-1 with TRBJ2-3, with a tentative D call TRBD2 (6 bases). This CDR3 comprises 14 residues. V was trimmed by 6 bases and J by 4 bases, leaving 17 bases between them. CDR1 and CDR2 from the germline V gene are DFQATT and SNEGSKA (reference sequence). DNA for the CDR3: TGCAGTGCCCTCCCCGGGGGTCCTGCAGATACGCAGTATTTT. Translating it yields CSALPGGPADTQYF.

The chain recombines TRBV12-3 or TRBV12-4 with TRBJ1-5; no clear D. This CDR3 contains 13 residues. Between the trimmed V and J ends, which lost 1 base and 7 bases, there was a span of 8 bases. The CDR3: CASSLETLQPQHF. The CDR3 region has the DNA TGTGCCAGCAGTTTAGAAACCCTCCAGCCCCAGCATTTT.

In DNA form, the CDR3 reads TGTGCCAGCAGCGTCGCAGGGGGCGTGGACAATGAGCAGTTCTTC. Protein: CASSVAGGVDNEQFF. The V call is TRBV7-3, the J call TRBJ2-1; 8 bases map to TRBD1. The CDR3 spans 15 residues. The V gene end was trimmed by 5 bases and the J gene end by 5 bases; junction bases not matched to a gene: 8. Germline values: CDR1 SGHTA, CDR2 FQGTGA. The full variable domain, with the rest looked up from reference TRBV7-3 and TRBJ2-1, is GAGVSQTPSNKVTEKGKYVELRCDPISGHTALYWYRQSLGQGPEFLIYFQGTGAADDSGLPNDRFFAVRPEGSVSTLKIQRTERGDSAVYLCASSVAGGVDNEQFFGPGTRLTVL.

This clonotype was seen a few times. The chain couples TRBV28 to TRBJ1-1; 8 bases match TRBD1. Germline CDR1 reads MDHEN; CDR2 reads SYDVKM. V lost 4 bases to trimming and J lost 3 bases; unmatched junction nucleotides: 10. This CDR3 is built from 16 residues. In DNA form, the CDR3 reads TGTGCCAGCAGTTCCTCCCGGCAGGGGGCAGACACTGAAGCTTTCTTT. Translating it yields CASSSSRQGADTEAFF.

This chain uses TRBV6-5 with TRBJ2-5; either TRBD1 or TRBD2 may fit D (5 bases each). V dropped 2 bases and J dropped 7 bases, with 14 bases sitting between them. This CDR3 comprises 14 residues. CDR1 and CDR2 (germline): MNHEY, SVGAGI. CDR3 nucleotide sequence: TGTGCCAGCAGTTACAGGGGAGACGCCCGGACCCAGTACTTC. It yields the protein CASSYRGDARTQYF.

This sequence joins TRBV6-2 or TRBV6-3 and TRBJ2-5; D may be TRBD1 (7 bases). V lost 7 bases, J lost 5 bases, and 20 bases lay in between. The germline V gene encodes CDR1 MNHEY and CDR2 SVGEGT. The CDR3 has 15 residues. In nucleotides, the CDR3 is TGTGCCAGCACCAAACCAGGGGGGCCTATCGAGACCCAGTACTTC. Encoded protein: CASTKPGGPIETQYF.

The chain recombines TRBV7-9 with TRBJ2-6; D call uncertain. The germline V gene encodes CDR1 SEHNR and CDR2 FQNEAQ (reference sequence). V lost 1 base and J lost 4, with 8 bases in between. This CDR3 comprises 15 residues. The CDR3 coding sequence is TGTGCCAGCAGCTTAGAAGTGACAGGGGCCAACGTCCTGACTTTC. Its translation is CASSLEVTGANVLTF. The full variable domain, rest sourced from reference TRBV7-9 and TRBJ2-6, is DTGVSQNPRHKITKRGQNVTFRCDPISEHNRLYWYRQTLGQGPEFLTYFQNEAQLEKSRLLSDRFSAERPKGSFSTLEIQRTEQGDSAMYLCASSLEVTGANVLTFGAGSRLTVL.

The chain is built from TRBV27 and TRBJ1-1; 8 bases agree with TRBD1. CDR1 is MNHEY and CDR2 is SMNVEV in the germline V gene (reference sequence). Trimming took 5 bases from V and 3 from J; bases not matched to a gene: 14. This CDR3 spans 17 amino acids. This chain's CDR3 is CASSPRTGLPMDTEAFF. The CDR3 region has the DNA TGTGCCAGCAGTCCGCGGACAGGGCTACCAATGGACACTGAAGCTTTCTTT.

This clonotype has a handful of counts. The genes are TRBV5-1 and TRBJ1-1; D not resolved. The CDR3 covers 15 residues. CDR1 SGHRS and CDR2 YFSETQ come from the germline V gene. Deletions cut 2 bases from V and 3 bases from J, with 14 bases between. The CDR3 DNA reads as TGCGCCAGCAGCTTCTTAGGATCCCGGGACACTGAAGCTTTCTTT. It codes for CASSFLGSRDTEAFF.